Listed below are T cell receptor beta chains from one sample, sequenced in a study of lymphopenia after photon versus proton radiotherapy. Here immunoSEQ multiplex PCR was the method, and the copy in TCRdb shows in-frame clones only, minus some. Among tens of thousands of clones, less than 85% were seen once, and the ten largest hold around 2%. The sequences come from peripheral blood, collected from a patient treated with proton-based radiotherapy. All receptors come from a man aged 55 to 70 with pancreatic cancer. The CDR3 runs from the conserved cysteine through the conserved F or W. A D gene is named only where the DNA matches it firmly. Rows give clone size only sometimes, using once, few, many, or a class for an expanded clone.

NA TRBJ2-7 TRBV25-1 16 NA TGTGCCAGCAGTGAATGGAATAAGGCCCGTCCAGGCGAGCAGTACTTC CASSEWNKARPGEQYF
NA TRBJ2-3 TRBV9 13 NA TGTGCCAGCAGCCCCGGGACGACAGATACGCAGTATTTT CASSPGTTDTQYF
NA TRBJ1-4 TRBV11-2 13 NA TGTGCCACCTCGGCGGGGGTAGGGGAAAAACTGTTTTTT CATSAGVGEKLFF
NA TRBJ1-5 TRBV28 14 NA TGTGCCAGCATCCGTGATGACAGTAATCAGCCCCAGCATTTT CASIRDDSNQPQHF
TRBD2 TRBJ2-1 TRBV5-1 16 NA TGCGCCAGCAGCCCAAGACCTAGCGGAGCGTACAATGAGCAGTTCTTC CASSPRPSGAYNEQFF
TRBD2 TRBJ2-1 TRBV30 14 NA TGTGCCTGGAGTACCCTAGCGGGAGTGAATGAGCAGTTCTTC CAWSTLAGVNEQFF
TRBD1 TRBJ1-1 TRBV27 17 NA TGTGCCAGCAGTTTATCGAGATGGGCAGGGGGTATCACTGAAGCTTTCTTT CASSLSRWAGGITEAFF
TRBD1 TRBJ2-7 TRBV18 17 NA TGTGCCAGCTCACCATTAGACACCGGGACAGTCTCCTACGAGCAGTACTTC CASSPLDTGTVSYEQYF
TRBD1 TRBJ1-1 TRBV29-1 15 NA TGCAGCGTCGAGGATCCGGGACAGAGGCACACTGAAGCTTTCTTT CSVEDPGQRHTEAFF
NA TRBJ2-2 TRBV4-3 13 NA TGCGCCAGCAGCCAAAATCCCACCGGGGAGCTGTTTTTT CASSQNPTGELFF
NA TRBJ1-2 TRBV9 15 few TGTGCCAGCAGCGTAGAGCCGGCTCCTAACTATGGCTACACCTTC CASSVEPAPNYGYTF
NA TRBJ2-1 TRBV27 17 NA TGTGCCAGCAGTTTATCGATTCTTTTCTCCAGCCCAAATGAGCAGTTCTTC CASSLSILFSSPNEQFF
NA TRBJ1-5 TRBV28 15 once TGTGCCAGCAGTAAACTTGGGGGATCTAATCAGCCCCAGCATTTT CASSKLGGSNQPQHF
TRBD2 TRBJ2-3 TRBV7-2 15 NA TGTGCCAGCAGCTTAGGGACTAGCATCACAGATACGCAGTATTTT CASSLGTSITDTQYF
TRBD2 TRBJ2-1 TRBV19 13 NA TGTGCCAGTAGTATCGGACTAGCAAATGAGCAGTTCTTC CASSIGLANEQFF
NA TRBJ2-7 TRBV6-6 15 NA TGTGCCAGCAGCCAGGGGACGAGCCCTACCTACGAGCAGTACTTC CASSQGTSPTYEQYF
NA TRBJ2-7 TRBV28 13 NA TGTGCCAGCAGCCCCGGGATGTGGAGAGAGCAGTACTTC CASSPGMWREQYF
NA TRBJ2-2 TRBV6-4 14 NA TGTGCCAGCAGTGAACAGTGGGGCACCGGGGAGCTGTTTTTT CASSEQWGTGELFF
TRBD2 TRBJ2-7 TRBV7-2 19 NA TGTGCCAGCAGCTTAGCGCGTCCTAGCGGGAGGGCCTTGGGCCACGAGCAGTACTTC CASSLARPSGRALGHEQYF
NA TRBJ2-1 TRBV10-1 12 NA TGCGCCAGCACCGGGAGTTACAATGAGCAGTTCTTC CASTGSYNEQFF
TRBD1 TRBJ2-1 TRBV30 13 once TGTGCCTGGACAACGGACAGGGGACCCACCCTGTTCTTC CAWTTDRGPTLFF
TRBD2 TRBJ2-7 TRBV2 14 once TGTGCCAGCATGGGACTAGCGGGACGGGGTGAGCAGTACTTC CASMGLAGRGEQYF
NA TRBJ2-2 TRBV2 14 NA TGTGCCAGCAGTGTTAACAGTAACACCGGGGAGCTGTTTTTT CASSVNSNTGELFF
NA TRBJ2-7 TRBV2 13 NA TGTGCCAGCAGTGAATGGGTCTCCTACGAGCAGTACTTC CASSEWVSYEQYF
TRBD2 TRBJ2-1 TRBV9 15 NA TGTGCCAGCAGCGTTGTAGCGGGAACCTACAATGAGCAGTTCTTC CASSVVAGTYNEQFF
TRBD1 TRBJ1-6 TRBV18 14 once TGTGCCAGCTCACGGGACAGAGAGGGCTCACCCCTCCACTTT CASSRDREGSPLHF
TRBD1 TRBJ2-5 TRBV27 14 NA TGTGCCAGCAGCCCCCGACAGGGTTGGGAGACCCAGTACTTC CASSPRQGWETQYF
TRBD1 TRBJ1-2 TRBV6-5 14 NA TGTGCCAGCAGTCCCGGGACAGCCAACTATGGCTACACCTTC CASSPGTANYGYTF
TRBD1 TRBJ2-1 TRBV19 15 few TGTGCCAGTAGGACAGGGGTTGGTGACTACAATGAGCAGTTCTTC CASRTGVGDYNEQFF
NA TRBJ2-7 TRBV15 13 few TGTGCCACCAGCAGAGATCTAAAGGACGAGCAGTACTTC CATSRDLKDEQYF
NA TRBJ2-7 TRBV27 13 NA TGTGCCAGCAGTTTGGCAGGGGTTTACGAGCAGTACTTC CASSLAGVYEQYF
TRBD2 TRBJ2-1 TRBV5-1 17 NA TGCGCCAGCAGCTCTGAAAAGACTAGCATCACCTTGAATGAGCAGTTCTTC CASSSEKTSITLNEQFF
TRBD1 TRBJ1-5 TRBV6-6 14 NA TGTGCCAGCAGTCCTGACAGGGGCAATCAGCCCCAGCATTTT CASSPDRGNQPQHF
TRBD1 TRBJ1-1 TRBV9 15 once TGTGCCAGCAGCCCGCGGACAGGGGCGAACACTGAAGCTTTCTTT CASSPRTGANTEAFF
NA TRBJ2-2 TRBV7-6 14 NA TGTGCCAGCAGCTGGGGACTGATCACCGGGGAGCTGTTTTTT CASSWGLITGELFF
NA TRBJ1-4 TRBV28 12 NA TGTGCCAGCAGACGGCCACCCGAAAAACTGTTTTTT CASRRPPEKLFF
NA TRBJ1-5 TRBV18 16 NA TGTGCCAGCTCACTTTCTCAGGGTAGGGGTGTGCAGCCCCAGCATTTT CASSLSQGRGVQPQHF
TRBD1 TRBJ2-1 TRBV27 16 NA TGTGCCAGCAGTTGGGACAGGCTCAGCTCCTACAATGAGCAGTTCTTC CASSWDRLSSYNEQFF
TRBD2 TRBJ2-1 TRBV9 16 NA TGTGCCAGCAGCGTAGCTGCGGGAGAGAGGAACAATGAGCAGTTCTTC CASSVAAGERNNEQFF
NA TRBJ1-2 TRBV19 14 few TGTGCCAGTAGTATAGGCCCCAGGGTCTATGGCTACACCTTC CASSIGPRVYGYTF
NA TRBJ2-3 TRBV7-2 12 NA TGTGCCAGCAGTCCGCAAACAGATACGCAGTATTTT CASSPQTDTQYF